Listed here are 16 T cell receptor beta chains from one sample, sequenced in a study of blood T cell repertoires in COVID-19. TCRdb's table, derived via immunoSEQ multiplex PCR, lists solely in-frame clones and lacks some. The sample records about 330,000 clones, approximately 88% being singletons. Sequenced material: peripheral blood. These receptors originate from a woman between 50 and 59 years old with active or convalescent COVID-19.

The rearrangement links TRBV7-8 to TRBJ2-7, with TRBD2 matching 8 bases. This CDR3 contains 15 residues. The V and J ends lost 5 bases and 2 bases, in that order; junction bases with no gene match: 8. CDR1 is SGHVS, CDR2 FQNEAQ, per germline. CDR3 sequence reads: CASSAPLSGAYEQYF. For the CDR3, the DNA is TGTGCCAGCAGCGCCCCCCTTAGCGGGGCCTACGAGCAGTACTTC.

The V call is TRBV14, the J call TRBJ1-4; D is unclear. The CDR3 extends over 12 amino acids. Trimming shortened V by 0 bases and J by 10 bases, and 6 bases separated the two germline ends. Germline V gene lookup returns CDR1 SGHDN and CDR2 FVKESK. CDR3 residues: CASSQDGRKLFF. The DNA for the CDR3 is TGTGCCAGCAGCCAAGATGGGAGAAAACTGTTTTTT.

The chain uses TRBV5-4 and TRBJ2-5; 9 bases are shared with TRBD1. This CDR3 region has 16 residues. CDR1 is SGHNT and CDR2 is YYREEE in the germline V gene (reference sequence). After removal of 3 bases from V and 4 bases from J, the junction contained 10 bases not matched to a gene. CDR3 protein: CASSSQTGTGIETQYF. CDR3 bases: TGTGCCAGCAGCTCGCAAACCGGGACAGGGATAGAGACCCAGTACTTC. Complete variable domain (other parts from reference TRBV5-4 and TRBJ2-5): ETGVTQSPTHLIKTRGQQVTLRCSSQSGHNTVSWYQQALGQGPQFIFQYYREEENGRGNFPPRFSGLQFPNYSSELNVNALELDDSALYLCASSSQTGTGIETQYFGPGTRLLVL.

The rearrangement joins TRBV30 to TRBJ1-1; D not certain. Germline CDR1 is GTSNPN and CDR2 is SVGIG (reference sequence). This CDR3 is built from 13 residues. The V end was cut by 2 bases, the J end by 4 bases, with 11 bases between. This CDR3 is CAWSQARGTEAFF. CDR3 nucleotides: TGTGCCTGGAGTCAGGCGCGGGGCACTGAAGCTTTCTTT.

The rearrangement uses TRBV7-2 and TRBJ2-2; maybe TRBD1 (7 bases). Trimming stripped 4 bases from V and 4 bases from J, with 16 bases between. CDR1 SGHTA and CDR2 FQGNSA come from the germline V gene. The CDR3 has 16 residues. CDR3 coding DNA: TGTGCCAGCAGCTCATCAGGGGGGAGTATCACCGGGGAGCTGTTTTTT. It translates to CASSSSGGSITGELFF.

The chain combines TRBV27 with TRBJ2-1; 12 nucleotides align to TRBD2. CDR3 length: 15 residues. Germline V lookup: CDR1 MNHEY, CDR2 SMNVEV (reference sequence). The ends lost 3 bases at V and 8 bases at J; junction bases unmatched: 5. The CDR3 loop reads CASSFPTSGGYEQFF. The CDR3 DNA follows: TGTGCCAGCAGTTTCCCGACTAGCGGGGGATATGAGCAGTTCTTC.

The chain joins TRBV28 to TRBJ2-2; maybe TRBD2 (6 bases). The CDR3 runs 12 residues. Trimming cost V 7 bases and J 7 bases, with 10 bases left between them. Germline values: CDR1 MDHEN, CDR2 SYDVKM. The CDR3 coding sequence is TGTGCCAGCATAGGAGGGGTCGGGGAGCTGTTTTTT. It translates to CASIGGVGELFF.

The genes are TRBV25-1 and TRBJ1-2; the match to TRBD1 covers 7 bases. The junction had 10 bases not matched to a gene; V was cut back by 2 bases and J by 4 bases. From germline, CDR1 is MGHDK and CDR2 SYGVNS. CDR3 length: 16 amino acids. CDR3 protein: CASSEEPGRGFYGYTF. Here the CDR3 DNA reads TGTGCCAGCAGTGAAGAGCCGGGCAGGGGGTTCTATGGCTACACCTTC.

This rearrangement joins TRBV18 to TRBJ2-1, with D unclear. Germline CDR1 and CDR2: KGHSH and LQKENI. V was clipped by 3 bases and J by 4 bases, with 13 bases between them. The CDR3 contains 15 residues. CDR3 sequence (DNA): TGTGCCAGCTCACCGCAAACAGATCAATACAATGAGCAGTTCTTC. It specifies CASSPQTDQYNEQFF. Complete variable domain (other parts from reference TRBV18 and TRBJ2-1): NAGVMQNPRHLVRRRGQEARLRCSPMKGHSHVYWYRQLPEEGLKFMVYLQKENIIDESGMPKERFSAEFPKEGPSILRIQQVVRGDSAAYFCASSPQTDQYNEQFFGPGTRLTVL.

CDR3 sequence: CASTPRPGQNKGGYTF. The DNA of the CDR3 is TGTGCCAGCACCCCCCGACCGGGACAGAATAAAGGGGGCTACACCTTC. The chain couples TRBV28 to TRBJ1-2; TRBD1 agrees at 7 bases. CDR3 size: 16 residues. The V gene's germline CDR1 is MDHEN and CDR2 SYDVKM. V gave up 7 bases and J gave up 8 bases; unmatched junction bases: 19.

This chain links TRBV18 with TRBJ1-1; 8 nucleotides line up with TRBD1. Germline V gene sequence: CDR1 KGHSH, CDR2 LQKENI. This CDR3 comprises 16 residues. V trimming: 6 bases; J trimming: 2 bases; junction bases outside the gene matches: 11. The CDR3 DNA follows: TGTGCCAGCTCCCGGACGGTTGGACAGGGAAACACTGAAGCTTTCTTT. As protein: CASSRTVGQGNTEAFF.

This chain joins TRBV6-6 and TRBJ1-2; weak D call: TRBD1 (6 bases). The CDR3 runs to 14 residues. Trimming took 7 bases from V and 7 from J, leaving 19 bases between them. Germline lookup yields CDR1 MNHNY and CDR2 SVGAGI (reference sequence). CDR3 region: CASIIGGGAGGYTF. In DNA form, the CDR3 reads TGTGCCAGCATCATCGGGGGGGGCGCAGGTGGCTACACCTTC.

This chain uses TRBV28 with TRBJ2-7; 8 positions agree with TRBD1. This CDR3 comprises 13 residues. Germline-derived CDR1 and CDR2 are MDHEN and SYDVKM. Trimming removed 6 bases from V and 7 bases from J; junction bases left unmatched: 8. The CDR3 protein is CASSRRTGREQYF. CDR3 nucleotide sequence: TGTGCCAGCAGCCGGAGGACAGGGCGTGAGCAGTACTTC.

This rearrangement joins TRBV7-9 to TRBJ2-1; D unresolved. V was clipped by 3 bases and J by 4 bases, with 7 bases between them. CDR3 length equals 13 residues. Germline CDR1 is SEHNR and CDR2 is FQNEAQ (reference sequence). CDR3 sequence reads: CASSLEFYNEQFF. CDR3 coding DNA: TGTGCCAGCAGCTTGGAGTTTTACAATGAGCAGTTCTTC.

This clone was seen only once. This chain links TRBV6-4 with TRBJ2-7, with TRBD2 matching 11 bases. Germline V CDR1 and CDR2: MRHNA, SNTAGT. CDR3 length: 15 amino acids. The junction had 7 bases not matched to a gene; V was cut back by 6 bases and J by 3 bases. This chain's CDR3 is CASSPTSGSFYEQYF. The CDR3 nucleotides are TGTGCCAGCAGCCCCACTAGCGGGAGTTTCTACGAGCAGTACTTC.

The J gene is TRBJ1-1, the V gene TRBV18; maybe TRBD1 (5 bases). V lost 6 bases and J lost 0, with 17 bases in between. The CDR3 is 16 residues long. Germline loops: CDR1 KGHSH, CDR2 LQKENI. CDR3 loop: CASSPPAWGMNTEAFF. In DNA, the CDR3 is TGTGCCAGCTCCCCCCCGGCGTGGGGCATGAACACTGAAGCTTTCTTT.